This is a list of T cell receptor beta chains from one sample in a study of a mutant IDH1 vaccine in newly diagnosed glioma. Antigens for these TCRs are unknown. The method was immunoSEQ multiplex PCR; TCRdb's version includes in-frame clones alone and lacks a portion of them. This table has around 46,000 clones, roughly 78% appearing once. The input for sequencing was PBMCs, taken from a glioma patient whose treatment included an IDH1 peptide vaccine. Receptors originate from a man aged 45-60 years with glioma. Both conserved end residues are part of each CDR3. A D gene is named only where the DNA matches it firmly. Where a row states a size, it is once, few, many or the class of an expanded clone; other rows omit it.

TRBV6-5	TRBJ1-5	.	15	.	TGTGCCAGCAATCCCTCGGGGGCCGGCAATCAGCCCCAGCATTTT	CASNPSGAGNQPQHF
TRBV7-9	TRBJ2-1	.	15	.	TGTGCCAGCAGCTTAGCTCGTCAGGCTAGCGCTGAGCAGTTCTTC	CASSLARQASAEQFF
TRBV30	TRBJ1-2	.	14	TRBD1	TGTGCCTGGAGTGTACCCGGGACAGACTATGGCTACACCTTC	CAWSVPGTDYGYTF
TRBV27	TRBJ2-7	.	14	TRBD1	TGTGCCAGCAGCTTACAGGGGTCGTTATACGAGCAGTACTTC	CASSLQGSLYEQYF
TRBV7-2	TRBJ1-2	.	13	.	TGTGCCAGCAGCTTAGGGGGGCAGAATGGCTACACCTTC	CASSLGGQNGYTF
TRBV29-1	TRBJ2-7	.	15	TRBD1	TGCAGCGTTGAGACCGCCGGGACAGAAACCTACGAGCAGTACTTC	CSVETAGTETYEQYF
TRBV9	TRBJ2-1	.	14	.	TGTGCCAGCACCCCGGGGGTGGCCGGGAATGAGCAGTTCTTC	CASTPGVAGNEQFF
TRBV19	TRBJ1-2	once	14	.	TGTGCCAGTAGTAAAGGGTCCGAGGGCTATGGCTACACCTTC	CASSKGSEGYGYTF
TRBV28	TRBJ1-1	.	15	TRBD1	TGTGCCAGCAGTTTCCTTACAGGGGGCAACACTGAAGCTTTCTTT	CASSFLTGGNTEAFF
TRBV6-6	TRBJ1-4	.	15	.	TGTGCCAGCAGTTACCCCGGGGCCTTTAATGAAAAACTGTTTTTT	CASSYPGAFNEKLFF
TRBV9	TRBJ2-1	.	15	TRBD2	TGTGCCAGCAGTCCGATAGCGGGGGGCAACAATGAGCAGTTCTTC	CASSPIAGGNNEQFF
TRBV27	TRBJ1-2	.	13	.	TGTGCCAGCAGCAACTCGATACTGTATGGCTACACCTTC	CASSNSILYGYTF
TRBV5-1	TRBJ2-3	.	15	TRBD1	TGCGCCAGCAGCTTCGAGGGGGCTAGCACAGATACGCAGTATTTT	CASSFEGASTDTQYF
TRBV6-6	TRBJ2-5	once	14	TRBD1	TGTGCCAGCAATCTACAGGGGGCGGTGGAGACCCAGTACTTC	CASNLQGAVETQYF
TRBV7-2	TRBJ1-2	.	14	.	TGTGCCAGCAGCTTAGCTTCGGGGGCGCCTGGCTACACCTTC	CASSLASGAPGYTF
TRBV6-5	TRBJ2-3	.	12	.	TGTGCCACCACCAGTCCGAACTTGGCGCAGTATTTT	CATTSPNLAQYF
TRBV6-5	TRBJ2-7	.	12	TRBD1	TGTGCCACAAGAGACAGGGGGAACGAGCAGTACTTC	CATRDRGNEQYF
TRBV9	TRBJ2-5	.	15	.	TGTGCCAGCAGCGTAGCTATATCCGTCCAAGAGACCCAGTACTTC	CASSVAISVQETQYF
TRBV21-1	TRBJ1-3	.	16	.	TGTGCCAGCAGCAGCGTGGGGGCTTTCTCTGGAAACACCATATATTTT	CASSSVGAFSGNTIYF
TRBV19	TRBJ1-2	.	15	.	TGTGCCAGTTCCAGCCTTCAGGGTAAGGGGTATGGCTACACCTTC	CASSSLQGKGYGYTF
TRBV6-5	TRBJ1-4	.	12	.	TGTGCCAGCAGTTTTCGTAATGAAAAACTGTTTTTT	CASSFRNEKLFF
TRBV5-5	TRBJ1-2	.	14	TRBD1	TGTGCCAGCAGCTGGGACAGATCTAACTATGGCTACACCTTC	CASSWDRSNYGYTF
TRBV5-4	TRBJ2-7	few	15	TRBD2	TGTGCCAGCAGCTCCGGACTAGCGGGGGGCTACGAGCAGTACTTC	CASSSGLAGGYEQYF
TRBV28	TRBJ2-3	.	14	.	TGTGCCAGCTCCCTGGGCGGTGGCACAGATACGCAGTATTTT	CASSLGGGTDTQYF
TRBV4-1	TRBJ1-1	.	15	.	TGCGCCAGCAGCTCCTCGGGACACCTGAACACTGAAGCTTTCTTT	CASSSSGHLNTEAFF